One sample yielded the 27 T cell receptor beta chains listed below, sequenced in a study of blood T cell repertoires in COVID-19. Using immunoSEQ multiplex PCR, the repertoire was profiled, and TCRdb retains in-frame clones only, with some absent. The sample includes about 350,000 clones, 88% of them seen just once. Input material: peripheral blood. These receptors all come from a woman aged 70-85 years with COVID-19, enrolled during active disease.

The chain combines TRBV2 with TRBJ2-1; D call uncertain. CDR3 length: 15 residues. Trimming left V 8 bases short and J 0 bases short, with 14 bases between. Germline V gives CDR1 SNHLY, CDR2 FYNNEI. CDR3 in amino acids: CASAAPGLSYNEQFF. CDR3 nucleotides: TGTGCCAGCGCTGCACCTGGCCTCTCCTACAATGAGCAGTTCTTC.

The rearrangement joins TRBV5-4 to TRBJ2-7; possible D gene TRBD1, 6 bases. CDR3 length equals 14 residues. Germline V gene data show CDR1 as SGHNT and CDR2 as YYREEE (reference sequence). V lost 4 bases and J 2 bases, leaving 13 bases between the germline ends. The CDR3: CASSPSGATYEQYF. The CDR3 DNA follows: TGTGCCAGCAGCCCCTCAGGGGCCACCTACGAGCAGTACTTC.

This chain uses TRBV4-1 with TRBJ2-3; no definite D call. Per germline, CDR1 MGHRA and CDR2 YSYEKL. V was pared by 3 bases and J by 2 bases, with 9 bases between. This CDR3 region has 14 residues. DNA of the CDR3: TGCGCCAGCAGCCAGAGAGCGATCACAGATACGCAGTATTTT. Translation gives CASSQRAITDTQYF.

This chain links TRBV19 with TRBJ2-3; D may be TRBD2 (5 bases). Germline values: CDR1 LNHDA, CDR2 SQIVND (reference sequence). CDR3 length equals 14 residues. Between the trimmed V and J ends, which lost 5 bases and 6 bases, there was a span of 15 bases. The CDR3 spells CASSPLGRGDTQYF. As DNA, the CDR3 is TGTGCCAGTAGTCCCCTCGGACGGGGTGATACGCAGTATTTT.

The V gene is TRBV7-9, the J gene TRBJ2-1; 16 bases align to TRBD2. Germline V CDR1 and CDR2: SEHNR, FQNEAQ (reference sequence). J was trimmed by 8 bases and V by 5 bases; bases with no gene match: 12. The CDR3 covers 18 residues. CDR3 bases: TGTGCCAGCAGCCTCCTGGGACTAGCGGGGGGGCCAAGGGATGAGCAGTTCTTC. This codes for CASSLLGLAGGPRDEQFF.

The V and J genes are TRBV7-2 and TRBJ1-2; D is uncertain. The CDR3 loop spans 13 amino acids. Germline loops: CDR1 SGHTA, CDR2 FQGNSA. V dropped 1 base and J dropped 5 bases, with 8 bases sitting between them. CDR3 sequence reads: CASSLVSGYGYTF. The DNA for the CDR3 is TGTGCCAGCAGCTTAGTATCGGGATATGGCTACACCTTC. Combining the CDR3 with reference TRBV7-2 and TRBJ1-2 gives the whole variable domain GAGVSQSPSNKVTEKGKDVELRCDPISGHTALYWYRQSLGQGLEFLIYFQGNSAPDKSGLPSDRFSAERTGGSVSTLTIQRTQQEDSAVYLCASSLVSGYGYTFGSGTRLTVV.

This clone was observed once. The rearrangement links TRBV10-3 to TRBJ1-6, with 8 bases lining up with TRBD1. The germline V gene encodes CDR1 ENHRY and CDR2 SYGVKD. The CDR3 totals 14 residues. The V segment lost 6 bases and the J segment 10 bases; nucleotides outside the gene matches: 8. The CDR3 DNA reads TGTGCCATCAGATCGACAGGGGAGGTGTCACCCCTCCACTTT. It codes for CAIRSTGEVSPLHF.

This chain joins TRBV7-6 and TRBJ1-2, with TRBD1 as a possible D gene (6 bases). This CDR3 has 16 amino acids. CDR1 is SGHVS and CDR2 is FNYEAQ in the germline V gene. V was clipped by 5 bases and J by 2 bases, with 18 bases between them. CDR3 sequence reads: CASSLYQGFSNYGYTF. For the CDR3, the DNA is TGTGCCAGCAGCCTCTATCAGGGGTTTTCGAACTATGGCTACACCTTC. Full variable domain (rest looked up from reference TRBV7-6 and TRBJ1-2): GAGVSQSPRYKVTKRGQDVALRCDPISGHVSLYWYRQALGQGPEFLTYFNYEAQQDKSGLPNDRFSAERPEGSISTLTIQRTEQRDSAMYRCASSLYQGFSNYGYTFGSGTRLTVV.

This chain joins TRBV6-6 and TRBJ2-7; D is possibly TRBD1 (6 bases). The CDR3 length is 12 residues. Germline CDR1 is MNHNY and CDR2 is SVGAGI (reference sequence). Trimming took off 5 bases at V and 12 bases at J, with 17 bases between the two ends. The CDR3 here is CASSTATGYLYF. DNA of the CDR3: TGTGCCAGCAGTACTGCTACAGGGTACCTGTACTTC.

The V gene is TRBV2, the J gene TRBJ2-1; 12 bases align to TRBD2. With V trimmed by 11 bases and J by 3 bases, 5 bases remained unmatched. The length of the CDR3 is 14 residues. Germline V CDR1 and CDR2: SNHLY, FYNNEI. CDR3 nucleotides: TGTGCCTGCCGACTAGCGGGGGTCTACAATGAGCAGTTCTTC. Its translation is CACRLAGVYNEQFF.

A remark on this clone: The junction shows a germline mismatch at one end, possibly a read error. J is TRBJ1-6 and V is TRBV12-3 or TRBV12-4; 9 bases are shared with TRBD1. The CDR3 runs to 13 residues. The CDR3 DNA reads as TGTGCCAGCCGGACAGGGGTTTATTCATCCCTCCACTTT. Protein product: CASRTGVYSSLHF.

CDR3 residues: CASSSLGGRGYEQYF. For the CDR3, the DNA is TGTGCCAGCAGTTCACTCGGGGGGCGGGGGTACGAGCAGTACTTC. V gene TRBV27 combines with J gene TRBJ2-7; D may be TRBD2 (7 bases). Germline CDR1 reads MNHEY; CDR2 reads SMNVEV (reference sequence). CDR3 length: 15 residues. Trimming removed 4 bases at V and 4 bases at J, with 17 bases between.

The V and J genes are TRBV7-3 and TRBJ1-2, with 10 bases that match TRBD1. J lost 3 bases, V lost 2 bases, and 3 bases had no gene match. The CDR3 has 15 amino acids. Germline CDR1 SGHTA, CDR2 FQGTGA. Here the CDR3 reads CASSLGQGVYYGYTF. The CDR3 nucleotides read TGTGCCAGCAGCTTAGGACAGGGGGTCTACTATGGCTACACCTTC.

This clone was detected only once. The V gene is TRBV18, the J gene TRBJ2-7; 7 bases are shared with TRBD1. V trimming: 3 bases; J trimming: 0 bases; junction bases outside the gene matches: 2. This CDR3 has 14 amino acids. Germline assignment: CDR1 KGHSH and CDR2 LQKENI. This CDR3 reads CASSPGQRSYEQYF. The DNA for the CDR3 is TGTGCCAGCTCACCGGGACAGCGCTCCTACGAGCAGTACTTC.

The chain recombines TRBV2 with TRBJ2-7; D unclear. Germline-derived CDR1 and CDR2 are SNHLY and FYNNEI. The CDR3 has 16 amino acids. Trimming pared 0 bases from V and 2 bases from J, leaving 14 bases between. The CDR3 DNA reads as TGTGCCAGCAGTGAAGCAATGGCACAGCTACCCTACGAGCAGTACTTC. Translating it yields CASSEAMAQLPYEQYF.

This sequence joins TRBV2 and TRBJ2-1; 7 bases are a match to TRBD2. The CDR3 has 14 residues. The germline CDR1 and CDR2 sequences are SNHLY and FYNNEI. V dropped 3 bases and J dropped 4; count of bases not matched to a gene: 3. The CDR3 loop reads CASSDLLAYNEQFF. CDR3 bases: TGTGCCAGCAGTGACTTACTAGCGTACAATGAGCAGTTCTTC.

The chain joins TRBV5-6 to TRBJ1-2; D possibly corresponds to TRBD1 (6 bases). Trimming removed 4 bases at V and 5 bases at J, with 12 bases between. The CDR3 totals 13 residues. Germline V gene data show CDR1 as SGHDT and CDR2 as YYEEEE. The CDR3 sequence: CASSPRTEYGYTF. CDR3 sequence (DNA): TGTGCCAGCAGCCCGCGGACAGAATATGGCTACACCTTC.

This chain joins TRBV5-1 and TRBJ1-4; a possible D gene is TRBD1 (5 bases). Germline values: CDR1 SGHRS, CDR2 YFSETQ. Trimming stripped 3 bases from V and 3 bases from J, with 15 bases between. CDR3 length: 16 residues. This CDR3 is CASSYSGTEPNEKLFF. The CDR3 bases are TGCGCCAGCAGCTACAGCGGGACCGAACCTAATGAAAAACTGTTTTTT. Together with reference TRBV5-1 and TRBJ1-4, the CDR3 gives the full variable domain: KAGVTQTPRYLIKTRGQQVTLSCSPISGHRSVSWYQQTPGQGLQFLFEYFSETQRNKGNFPGRFSGRQFSNSRSEMNVSTLELGDSALYLCASSYSGTEPNEKLFFGSGTQLSVL.

This sequence joins TRBV2 and TRBJ2-2; D may be TRBD1 (5 bases). The germline gives CDR1 SNHLY, CDR2 FYNNEI. The CDR3 is 16 amino acids. Trimming cost V 2 bases and J 6 bases, with 16 bases left between them. The CDR3: CASSEKDRPPAGELFF. The CDR3 nucleotides read TGTGCCAGCAGTGAAAAAGACAGACCCCCGGCCGGGGAGCTGTTTTTT.

The CDR3 sequence: CSVDGQVGYGYTF. The CDR3, as DNA: TGCAGCGTCGATGGACAGGTGGGGTATGGCTACACCTTC. The V and J genes are TRBV29-1 and TRBJ1-2; 7 bases agree with TRBD1. The trim removed 6 bases at V and 5 bases at J, leaving 9 bases unmatched. CDR1 and CDR2 (germline): SQVTM, ANQGSEA. This CDR3 spans 13 amino acids. Variable domain in full (rest from reference TRBV29-1 and TRBJ1-2): SAVISQKPSRDICQRGTSLTIQCQVDSQVTMMFWYRQQPGQSLTLIATANQGSEATYESGFVIDKFPISRPNLTFSTLTVSNMSPEDSSIYLCSVDGQVGYGYTFGSGTRLTVV.

This clone was counted a few times. The chain joins TRBV27 to TRBJ1-1; D gene uncertain. Deletions cut 0 bases from V and 2 bases from J, with 13 bases between. CDR1 is MNHEY and CDR2 is SMNVEV in the germline V gene (reference sequence). The CDR3 loop spans 16 amino acids. This CDR3 reads CASSLSATERNTEAFF. CDR3 nucleotide sequence: TGTGCCAGCAGTTTATCGGCTACAGAGAGAAACACTGAAGCTTTCTTT.

The chain combines TRBV29-1 with TRBJ1-2, with a weak D call TRBD1 (5 bases). The V gene's germline CDR1 is SQVTM and CDR2 ANQGSEA. CDR3 length: 15 residues. Trimming shortened V by 4 bases and J by 4 bases, and 19 bases separated the two germline ends. CDR3 region: CSVVSQGGYSYGYTF. The CDR3 DNA sequence: TGCAGCGTTGTGTCTCAGGGAGGGTATAGCTATGGCTACACCTTC. Using reference TRBV29-1 and TRBJ1-2 for the parts outside the CDR3, the full variable domain is SAVISQKPSRDICQRGTSLTIQCQVDSQVTMMFWYRQQPGQSLTLIATANQGSEATYESGFVIDKFPISRPNLTFSTLTVSNMSPEDSSIYLCSVVSQGGYSYGYTFGSGTRLTVV.

V gene TRBV2 combines with J gene TRBJ1-1, with 9 bases identical to TRBD1. The CDR3 covers 16 residues. The junction had 10 bases not matched to a gene; V was cut back by 5 bases and J by 3 bases. The germline V gene encodes CDR1 SNHLY and CDR2 FYNNEI. Here the CDR3 reads CASSFRDRVRDTEAFF. CDR3 coding DNA: TGTGCCAGCAGTTTCCGGGACAGGGTCCGGGACACTGAAGCTTTCTTT.

This clone was seen only once. The chain combines TRBV29-1 with TRBJ1-4; D is undetermined. Germline V CDR1 and CDR2: SQVTM, ANQGSEA. CDR3 length: 13 amino acids. V lost 7 bases to trimming and J lost 0 bases, with 9 bases between them. Here the CDR3 reads CSARDSTNEKLFF. Written as DNA, the CDR3 is TGCAGCGCCAGAGACTCAACTAATGAAAAACTGTTTTTT. The full variable domain, in which reference TRBV29-1 and TRBJ1-4 provide the parts outside the CDR3, is SAVISQKPSRDICQRGTSLTIQCQVDSQVTMMFWYRQQPGQSLTLIATANQGSEATYESGFVIDKFPISRPNLTFSTLTVSNMSPEDSSIYLCSARDSTNEKLFFGSGTQLSVL.

This chain links TRBV6-5 with TRBJ2-7; TRBD2 agrees at 8 bases. The length of the CDR3 is 16 residues. J was trimmed by 2 bases and V by 0 bases; bases with no gene match: 6. The germline CDR1 and CDR2 sequences are MNHEY and SVGAGI. The CDR3, as DNA: TGTGCCAGCAGTTACTCTGGGCGGGGGGACGCCTACGAGCAGTACTTC. Its protein product is CASSYSGRGDAYEQYF.

The rearrangement links TRBV9 to TRBJ2-7; 10 nucleotides line up with TRBD2. This CDR3 is 14 amino acids long. The germline V gene has CDR1 SGDLS and CDR2 YYNGEE. V dropped 3 bases and J dropped 6; count of bases not matched to a gene: 6. The CDR3: CASSASGGAIEQYF. In DNA, the CDR3 is TGTGCCAGCAGCGCAAGCGGGGGGGCGATCGAGCAGTACTTC.

The rearrangement links TRBV18 to TRBJ1-2; no clear D gene. Germline CDR1 KGHSH, CDR2 LQKENI. The V end was cut by 6 bases, the J end by 4 bases, with 27 bases between. This CDR3 spans 18 amino acids. CDR3 loop: CASSQAARYPERLYGYTF. The CDR3 DNA reads as TGTGCCAGCTCCCAAGCTGCCAGGTACCCAGAGCGGCTCTATGGCTACACCTTC. The variable domain in full, with the rest retrieved from reference TRBV18 and TRBJ1-2, is NAGVMQNPRHLVRRRGQEARLRCSPMKGHSHVYWYRQLPEEGLKFMVYLQKENIIDESGMPKERFSAEFPKEGPSILRIQQVVRGDSAAYFCASSQAARYPERLYGYTFGSGTRLTVV.